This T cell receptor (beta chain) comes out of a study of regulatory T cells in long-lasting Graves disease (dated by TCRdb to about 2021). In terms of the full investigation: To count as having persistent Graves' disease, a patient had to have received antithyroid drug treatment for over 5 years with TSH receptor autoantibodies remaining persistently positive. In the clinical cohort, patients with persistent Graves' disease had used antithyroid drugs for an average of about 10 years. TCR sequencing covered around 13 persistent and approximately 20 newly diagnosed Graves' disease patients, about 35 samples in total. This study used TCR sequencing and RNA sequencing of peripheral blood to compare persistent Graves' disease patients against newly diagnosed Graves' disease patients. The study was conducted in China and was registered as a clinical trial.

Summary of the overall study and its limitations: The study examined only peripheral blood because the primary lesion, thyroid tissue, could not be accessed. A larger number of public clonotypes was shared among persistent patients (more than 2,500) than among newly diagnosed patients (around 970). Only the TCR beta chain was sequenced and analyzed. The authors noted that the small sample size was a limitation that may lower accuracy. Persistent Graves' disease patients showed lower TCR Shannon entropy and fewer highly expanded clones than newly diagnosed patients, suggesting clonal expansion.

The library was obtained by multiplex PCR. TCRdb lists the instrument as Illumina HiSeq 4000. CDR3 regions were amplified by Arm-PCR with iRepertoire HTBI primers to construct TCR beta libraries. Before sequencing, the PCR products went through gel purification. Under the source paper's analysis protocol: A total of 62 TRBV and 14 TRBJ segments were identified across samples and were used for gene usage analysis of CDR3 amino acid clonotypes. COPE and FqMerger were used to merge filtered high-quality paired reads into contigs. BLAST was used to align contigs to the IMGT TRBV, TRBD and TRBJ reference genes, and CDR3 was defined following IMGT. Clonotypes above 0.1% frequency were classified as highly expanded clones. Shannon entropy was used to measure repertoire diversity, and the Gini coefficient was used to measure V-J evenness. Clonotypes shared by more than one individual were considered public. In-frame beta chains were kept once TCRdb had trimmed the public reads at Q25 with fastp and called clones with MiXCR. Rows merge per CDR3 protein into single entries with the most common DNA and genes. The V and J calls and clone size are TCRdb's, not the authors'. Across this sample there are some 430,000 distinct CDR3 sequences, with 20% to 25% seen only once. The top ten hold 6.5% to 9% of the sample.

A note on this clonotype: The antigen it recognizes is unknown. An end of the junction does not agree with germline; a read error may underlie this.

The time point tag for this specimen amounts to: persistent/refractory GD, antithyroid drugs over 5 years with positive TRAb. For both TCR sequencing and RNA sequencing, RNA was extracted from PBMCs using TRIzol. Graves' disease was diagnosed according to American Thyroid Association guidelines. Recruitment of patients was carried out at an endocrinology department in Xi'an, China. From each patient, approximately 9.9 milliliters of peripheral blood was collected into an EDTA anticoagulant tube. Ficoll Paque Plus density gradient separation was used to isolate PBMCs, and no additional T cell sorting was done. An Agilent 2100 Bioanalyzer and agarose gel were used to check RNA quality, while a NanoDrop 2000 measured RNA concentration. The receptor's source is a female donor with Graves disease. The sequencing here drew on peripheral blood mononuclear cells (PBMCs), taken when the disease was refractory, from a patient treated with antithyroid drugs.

Read as DNA, the sequence is TGTGTCAGCAGCTTCGGGACAGGGGATAGCAATCAGCCCCAGCATTTT. The resulting protein is CVSSFGTGDSNQPQHF. The rearrangement joined TRBV6-1 to TRBJ1-5, and 10 junction bases match TRBD1. CDR1 MNHNS and CDR2 SASEGT are derived from the germline V gene. From the cysteine up to the phenylalanine, the CDR3 has a length of 16 residues. Just CDR3 DNA is preserved here, 48 bases in frame from base 1.